One and the same sample provided the 13 T cell receptor beta chains below, sequenced in a study of shared clonotypes between healthy human individuals. Clones were read by immunoSEQ multiplex PCR, and TCRdb kept only the in-frame ones, dropping some. The sample comprises about 2.2 million clones, about 93% of which are singletons, and under 2% rests with the top ten. Terminally differentiated effector memory CD45RA+ cells were excluded from the naive CD8 cells, which were CD45RO-negative and positively selected for CCR7. Sequenced sample: naive CD8+ T cells from PBMCs. These receptors were obtained from a young man in good health. Some clones in this sample may be carry-over from other donors' samples.

The chain is built from TRBV28 and TRBJ1-2; 8 bases are a match to TRBD1. The CDR3 runs to 16 residues. CDR1 and CDR2 from the germline V gene are MDHEN and SYDVKM. The V segment lost 1 base and the J segment 7 bases; nucleotides outside the gene matches: 11. CDR3 DNA sequence: TGTGCCAGCAGTTTATTTGGGACAGGTGGAAAGCTTGGCTACACCTTC. Translated, it gives CASSLFGTGGKLGYTF.

This rearrangement joins TRBV27 to TRBJ1-2, with D uncertain. CDR3 length: 15 amino acids. CDR1 and CDR2 from the germline V gene are MNHEY and SMNVEV (reference sequence). V lost 0 bases to trimming and J lost 8 bases, with 16 bases between them. Here the CDR3 DNA reads TGTGCCAGCAGTTTATCCAACAACCTAGCGGGGGGCTACACCTTC. Encoded protein: CASSLSNNLAGGYTF.

This clone was detected once. This sample also contains other DNA sequences that code for the same CDR3. The J gene is TRBJ1-2, the V gene TRBV6-1, with TRBD1 identical over 9 bases. Germline-derived CDR1 and CDR2 are MNHNS and SASEGT. The CDR3 covers 13 residues. The trim removed 6 bases at V and 6 bases at J, leaving 5 bases unmatched. The CDR3 protein is CASRDGTGNGYTF. The CDR3 nucleotides read TGTGCCAGCAGGGATGGGACAGGGAATGGCTACACCTTC.

Only one count was recorded for this clone. The rearrangement links TRBV28 to TRBJ2-3; D call uncertain. The CDR3 is made up of 13 amino acids. V lost 4 bases and J 3 bases, leaving 8 bases between the germline ends. Germline V gives CDR1 MDHEN, CDR2 SYDVKM. The CDR3 sequence is CASSWLVTDTQYF. The CDR3 nucleotides are TGTGCCAGCAGTTGGCTGGTGACAGATACGCAGTATTTT. The full variable domain, rest sourced from reference TRBV28 and TRBJ2-3, is DVKVTQSSRYLVKRTGEKVFLECVQDMDHENMFWYRQDPGLGLRLIYFSYDVKMKEKGDIPEGYSVSREKKERFSLILESASTNQTSMYLCASSWLVTDTQYFGPGTRLTVL.

The gene calls are TRBV28 and TRBJ2-3, with D unresolved. The V and J ends lost 10 bases and 0 bases respectively, with 8 bases between them. CDR3 size: 12 residues. Germline V gives CDR1 MDHEN, CDR2 SYDVKM. CDR3 in amino acids: CATHSSTDTQYF. The CDR3 DNA follows: TGTGCCACTCATTCTAGCACAGATACGCAGTATTTT.

This clone occurred a few times. The chain couples TRBV9 to TRBJ1-1, with D possibly matching TRBD1 (5 bases). Germline-derived CDR1 and CDR2 are SGDLS and YYNGEE. V lost 3 bases and J 3 bases, leaving 9 bases between the germline ends. There are 13 residues in the CDR3. The CDR3 reads CASSEGVYTEAFF. The CDR3 DNA is TGTGCCAGCAGCGAAGGGGTTTACACTGAAGCTTTCTTT. Drawing the rest from reference TRBV9 and TRBJ1-1, the complete variable domain is DSGVTQTPKHLITATGQRVTLRCSPRSGDLSVYWYQQSLDQGLQFLIQYYNGEERAKGNILERFSAQQFPDLHSELNLSSLELGDSALYFCASSEGVYTEAFFGQGTRLTVV.

This sequence joins TRBV7-6 and TRBJ2-3; D not resolved. The V and J ends lost 1 base and 2 bases respectively, with 10 bases between them. This CDR3 spans 15 amino acids. Germline CDR1 reads SGHVS; CDR2 reads FNYEAQ. Here the CDR3 DNA reads TGTGCCAGCAGCTTAGATCCGAGGATCACAGATACGCAGTATTTT. This sequence encodes CASSLDPRITDTQYF.

The chain couples TRBV9 to TRBJ1-2; maybe TRBD1 (5 bases). Germline CDR1 reads SGDLS; CDR2 reads YYNGEE. The germline V and J ends were trimmed by 0 bases and 0 bases, with 9 bases remaining between them. The CDR3 is 15 residues long. DNA for the CDR3: TGTGCCAGCAGCGTAGTAGCAGGGACTAACTATGGCTACACCTTC. Translation gives CASSVVAGTNYGYTF.

The rearrangement joins TRBV5-1 to TRBJ1-1; 11 bases agree with TRBD1. Germline CDR1 is SGHRS and CDR2 is YFSETQ. The CDR3 runs 16 residues. The junction had 7 bases not matched to a gene; V was cut back by 4 bases and J by 2 bases. In DNA form, the CDR3 reads TGCGCCAGCAGCCCGGGACAGGGGGGCCTAAACACTGAAGCTTTCTTT. Its protein product is CASSPGQGGLNTEAFF. The complete variable domain, with remaining parts taken from reference TRBV5-1 and TRBJ1-1, reads KAGVTQTPRYLIKTRGQQVTLSCSPISGHRSVSWYQQTPGQGLQFLFEYFSETQRNKGNFPGRFSGRQFSNSRSEMNVSTLELGDSALYLCASSPGQGGLNTEAFFGQGTRLTVV.

The chain joins TRBV27 to TRBJ2-7; 9 bases map to TRBD2. The V and J ends lost 5 bases and 4 bases, in that order; junction bases with no gene match: 12. The CDR3 loop spans 16 amino acids. The germline V gene encodes CDR1 MNHEY and CDR2 SMNVEV (reference sequence). CDR3 DNA: TGTGCCAGCAGTGATACCGTCGGGACTAGCATTTACGAGCAGTACTTC. Encoded protein: CASSDTVGTSIYEQYF.

This clone was seen only once. The chain carries TRBV28 and TRBJ2-7, with TRBD1 identical over 10 bases. The germline V gene encodes CDR1 MDHEN and CDR2 SYDVKM. After removal of 6 bases from V and 2 bases from J, the junction contained 10 bases not matched to a gene. The length of the CDR3 is 16 residues. CDR3 DNA sequence: TGTGCCAGCAGCCGAGCCGGGACAGGGGTTCCCTACGAGCAGTACTTC. It is translated as CASSRAGTGVPYEQYF.

The chain uses TRBV7-2 and TRBJ1-2; 8 positions match TRBD1. Trimming took 8 bases from V and 0 from J; bases not matched to a gene: 8. Per germline, CDR1 SGHTA and CDR2 FQGNSA. The CDR3 extends over 15 amino acids. CDR3 sequence reads: CASHSRTGPNYGYTF. Written as DNA, the CDR3 is TGTGCCAGCCATTCCAGGACAGGGCCTAACTATGGCTACACCTTC.

The chain uses TRBV19 and TRBJ1-2; D remains ambiguous. CDR3 size: 10 residues. The V end lost 9 bases, the J end lost 8 bases, and 10 bases lay between the germline ends. Per germline, CDR1 LNHDA and CDR2 SQIVND (reference sequence). CDR3 sequence (DNA): TGTGCCAGCTACATGGGCGGCTACACCTTC. Protein product: CASYMGGYTF.